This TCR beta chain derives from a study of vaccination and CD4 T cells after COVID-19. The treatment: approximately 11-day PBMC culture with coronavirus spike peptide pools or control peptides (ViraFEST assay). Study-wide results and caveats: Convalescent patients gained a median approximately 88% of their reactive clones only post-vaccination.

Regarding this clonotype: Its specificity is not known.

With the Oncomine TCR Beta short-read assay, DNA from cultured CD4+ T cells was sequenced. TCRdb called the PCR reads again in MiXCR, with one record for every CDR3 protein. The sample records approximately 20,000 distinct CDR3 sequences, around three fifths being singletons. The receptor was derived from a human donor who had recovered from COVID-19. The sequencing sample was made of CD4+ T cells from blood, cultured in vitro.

The CDR3, as DNA: TGCAGTGCTAGAGATGGCGGGAGGGCCAACTACGAGCAGTACTTC. This codes for CSARDGGRANYEQYF. The chain has TRBV20-1 and TRBJ2-7; TRBD2 agrees at 9 bases. This CDR3 spans 15 amino acids. Trimming cost V 0 bases and J 3 bases; bases outside gene matches: 6. Germline CDR1 reads DFQATT; CDR2 reads SNEGSKA (reference sequence).